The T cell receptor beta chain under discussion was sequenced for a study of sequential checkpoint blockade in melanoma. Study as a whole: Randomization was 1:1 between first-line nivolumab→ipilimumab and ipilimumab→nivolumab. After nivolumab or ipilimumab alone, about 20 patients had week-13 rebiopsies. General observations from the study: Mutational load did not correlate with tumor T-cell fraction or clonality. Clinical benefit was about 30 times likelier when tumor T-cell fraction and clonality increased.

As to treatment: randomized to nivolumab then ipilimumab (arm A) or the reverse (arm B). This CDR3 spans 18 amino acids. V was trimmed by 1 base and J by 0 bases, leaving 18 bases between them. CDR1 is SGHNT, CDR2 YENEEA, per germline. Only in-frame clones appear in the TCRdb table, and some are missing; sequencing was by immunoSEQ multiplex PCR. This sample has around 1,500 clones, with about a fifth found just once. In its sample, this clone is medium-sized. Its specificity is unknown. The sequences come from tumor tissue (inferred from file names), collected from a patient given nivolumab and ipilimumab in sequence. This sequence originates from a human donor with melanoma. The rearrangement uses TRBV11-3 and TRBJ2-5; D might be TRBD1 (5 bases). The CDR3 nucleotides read TGTGCCAGCAGCTTAGTCCCCGCGGCAGGGAACAACCAAGAGACCCAGTACTTC. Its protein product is CASSLVPAAGNNQETQYF.